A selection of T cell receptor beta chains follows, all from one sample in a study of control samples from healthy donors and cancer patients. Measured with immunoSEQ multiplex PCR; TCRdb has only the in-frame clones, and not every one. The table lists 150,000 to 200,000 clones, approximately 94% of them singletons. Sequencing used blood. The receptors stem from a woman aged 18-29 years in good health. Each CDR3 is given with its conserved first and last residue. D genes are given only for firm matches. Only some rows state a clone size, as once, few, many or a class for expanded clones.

TGTGCCAGCAGCTTAACGGGGATTGGGGGCAATCAGCCCCAGCATTTT CASSLTGIGGNQPQHF - TRBJ1-5 16 - TRBV7-9
TGTGCCAGCAGCTCCCCACTGACAGGGGACTATGGCTACACCTTC CASSSPLTGDYGYTF - TRBJ1-2 15 TRBD1 TRBV5-6
TGTGCCAGTGGGACAGGGGTGGTTCAGCCCCAGCATTTT CASGTGVVQPQHF once TRBJ1-5 13 TRBD1 TRBV19
TGTGCCAGTAGTTGGGATTGGAATATCGGCGAGCAGTACTTC CASSWDWNIGEQYF once TRBJ2-7 14 - TRBV19
TGTGCCACCAGCAGCCCGGGACTAGCGGGAGGTATAAACAATGAGCAGTTCTTC CATSSPGLAGGINNEQFF - TRBJ2-1 18 TRBD2 TRBV15
TGTGCCAGCTCATTATCCGGGGGCACCGGGGAGCTGTTTTTT CASSLSGGTGELFF once TRBJ2-2 14 - TRBV18
TGCGCCAGCAGTTTTGACAGGGGAGTCACTGAAGCTTTCTTT CASSFDRGVTEAFF once TRBJ1-1 14 TRBD1 TRBV10-2
TGTGCCAGCAGCTTAAGCCCGGGGGCCTCCTACGAGCAGTACTTC CASSLSPGASYEQYF - TRBJ2-7 15 - TRBV13
TGTGCCAGTAGTGGCGGGCACCCGTCCTATAATTCACCCCTCCACTTT CASSGGHPSYNSPLHF - TRBJ1-6 16 - TRBV19
TGTGCCAGCAAAATAAAGGCTAGCGGAGGGGGGACCCAGTACTTC CASKIKASGGGTQYF - TRBJ2-5 15 - TRBV19
TGTGCCAGCAGCCAAACAGGGGGTTGGACTGAAGCTTTCTTT CASSQTGGWTEAFF - TRBJ1-1 14 TRBD1 TRBV14
TGTGCCTGCCGGGGACCCAATGAGCAGTTCTTC CACRGPNEQFF - TRBJ2-1 11 - TRBV6-5
TGTGCCAGCAGCTTAACGTTAAGGAGGGGAGTCAATCAGCCCCAGCATTTT CASSLTLRRGVNQPQHF - TRBJ1-5 17 - TRBV7-3
TGTGCCAGCAGCTTAGCAGGGGTCCCTGAAGCTTTCTTT CASSLAGVPEAFF - TRBJ1-1 13 - TRBV7-2
TGCGCCAGCAGCTTGGCCAGCGGGGGCTTTGGCATGAACACTGAAGCTTTCTTT CASSLASGGFGMNTEAFF - TRBJ1-1 18 - TRBV5-1
TGTGCCAGCAGTAGACTAGGGGGCTATGGCAATCAGCCCCAGCATTTT CASSRLGGYGNQPQHF - TRBJ1-5 16 TRBD1 TRBV28
TGTGCCAGTAGTATAGGACGGGACAGGGTGAACACTGAAGCTTTCTTT CASSIGRDRVNTEAFF - TRBJ1-1 16 TRBD1 TRBV19
TGTGCCAGCAGCAAACGACAGGGCGCCACCCGGGAGCTGTTTTTT CASSKRQGATRELFF - TRBJ2-2 15 TRBD1 TRBV7-2
TGTGCCAGCAGCCGTACAGGGTCTGGCTACACCTTC CASSRTGSGYTF - TRBJ1-2 12 - TRBV11-2
TGTGCCAGCATCCCCCCGACAGGGAGGGAGACCCAGTACTTC CASIPPTGRETQYF - TRBJ2-5 14 - TRBV11-2
TGTGCCAGCTCACCGGACAGGGAGTATGGCTACACCTTC CASSPDREYGYTF few TRBJ1-2 13 TRBD1 TRBV18
TGTGCCAGCAGCTCTTTCTCCGGGGATCCGAATGAGCAGTTCTTC CASSSFSGDPNEQFF - TRBJ2-1 15 - TRBV11-3
TGTGCCAGCAGCGTAGGCCAAGGGGGGAATGAAAAACTGTTTTTT CASSVGQGGNEKLFF once TRBJ1-4 15 - TRBV9
TGCGCCAGCAGCTTGTGGGGGCCGAACACTGAAGCTTTCTTT CASSLWGPNTEAFF - TRBJ1-1 14 - TRBV5-1
TGTGCCAGCAGCTTACTATCGGGCCCGCAGGAAGCTTTCTTT CASSLLSGPQEAFF - TRBJ1-1 14 - TRBV7-3
TGTGCCAGCAGCCACCCGAACACTGAAGCTTTCTTT CASSHPNTEAFF - TRBJ1-1 12 - TRBV3-1/TRBV3-2
TGTGCCAGCAGCTTAGAAGGTCGGCAGGGGAACTATGGCTACACCTTC CASSLEGRQGNYGYTF - TRBJ1-2 16 - TRBV11-3
TGTGCCAGCAGCATCACCGGGACGACCTACGAGCAGTACTTC CASSITGTTYEQYF - TRBJ2-7 14 - TRBV13
TGCGCCAGCAGACCAGACTGGGCGGATGAAAAACTGTTTTTT CASRPDWADEKLFF once TRBJ1-4 14 - TRBV10-2
TGTGCCAGCAGCGAGGGGGTCAATAGCAATCAGCCCCAGCATTTT CASSEGVNSNQPQHF - TRBJ1-5 15 - TRBV9
TGTGCCAGCAGCGTAGAGTACAGGGCGGGCTATGGCTACACCTTC CASSVEYRAGYGYTF - TRBJ1-2 15 - TRBV9
TGTGCCAGTAGTAAACCCGGGACACTTAACTATGGCTACACCTTC CASSKPGTLNYGYTF - TRBJ1-2 15 - TRBV19
TGTGCCAGCAGCTTAGCAGCGGGACTGGCGACCGGGGAGCTGTTTTTT CASSLAAGLATGELFF - TRBJ2-2 16 TRBD2 TRBV11-3
TGTGCCAGCAGCCGCGCAACTAATGAAAAACTGTTTTTT CASSRATNEKLFF once TRBJ1-4 13 - TRBV3-1/TRBV3-2
TGTGCCAGCTCACCCCCTCTCGGCACAGGCTCCTACAATGAGCAGTTCTTC CASSPPLGTGSYNEQFF - TRBJ2-1 17 - TRBV18
TGTGCCAGCAGCTTCACCTCACCGAACCCGACCCACAATGAGCAGTTCTTC CASSFTSPNPTHNEQFF - TRBJ2-1 17 - TRBV7-9
TGTGCCAGCATCGCGGGACAGGGTCCCTATGGCTACACCTTC CASIAGQGPYGYTF - TRBJ1-2 14 TRBD1 TRBV6-5
TGTGCCAGCAGCTCGGGAGAAAAACTGTTTTTT CASSSGEKLFF - TRBJ1-4 11 - TRBV11-2
TGTGCCAGCAGTCCTCAACTAGCGGGAGGCGGGGACATTCAGTACTTC CASSPQLAGGGDIQYF - TRBJ2-4 16 TRBD2 TRBV28
TGTGCCAGCAGTCCCACCCAGTATGAGCAGTTCTTC CASSPTQYEQFF - TRBJ2-1 12 - TRBV27
TGTGCCAGCAGTTTTCGGACAGGGGGAACTGAAGCTTTCTTT CASSFRTGGTEAFF - TRBJ1-1 14 TRBD1 TRBV6-5
TGTGCCAGCAGCAGGACAGGGCTTCTTAGTGAAGCTTTCTTT CASSRTGLLSEAFF - TRBJ1-1 14 TRBD1 TRBV27
TGTGCCAGCAGCTTAGTAGGGGTTTCTGAAGCTTTCTTT CASSLVGVSEAFF - TRBJ1-1 13 - TRBV11-3
TGTGCCAGCAGCCAAGTCTCCGGGGGCTATGGCTACACCTTC CASSQVSGGYGYTF - TRBJ1-2 14 - TRBV14
TGTGCCAGCAGCCAGTCCACCATCAAAGGAAGCTACACCTTC CASSQSTIKGSYTF - TRBJ1-2 14 - TRBV7-2
TGTGCCAGCAGCTCCGGCCTGTACCAAGAGACCCAGTACTTC CASSSGLYQETQYF - TRBJ2-5 14 - TRBV7-2
TGTGCCAGCTCCCTGATAAACACTGAAGCTTTCTTT CASSLINTEAFF - TRBJ1-1 12 - TRBV7-9
TGTGCCAGCAGCCAAGTAGGAGGGTCCGGTGAGCAGTTCTTC CASSQVGGSGEQFF - TRBJ2-1 14 - TRBV3-1/TRBV3-2
TGTGCCACCGACACACCCCTGGACGAAAAACTGTTTTTT CATDTPLDEKLFF few TRBJ1-4 13 - TRBV28
TGTGCCAGCAGTTCCCTGCCAGGGGGCGCCGGAGGCTACACCTTC CASSSLPGGAGGYTF - TRBJ1-2 15 TRBD1 TRBV27
TGTGCCAGCAGGCTCGGGACAGGTCCGTACGGCTACACCTTC CASRLGTGPYGYTF - TRBJ1-2 14 TRBD1 TRBV7-9
TGTGCCAGTAGTATTCTCCCGTCTGGGGCCAACGTCCTGACTTTC CASSILPSGANVLTF - TRBJ2-6 15 - TRBV19
TGTGCCAGCAGCTTAGCGGGTAGTTGGGACAACACTGAAGCTTTCTTT CASSLAGSWDNTEAFF - TRBJ1-1 16 - TRBV11-2
TGTGCCAGCAGCTTCCAAGTTTTCCCGGCGGGCTCCTATAATTCACCCCTCCACTTT CASSFQVFPAGSYNSPLHF - TRBJ1-6 19 - TRBV11-3
TGTGCCAGCAGCGTAGACGCTAGCGAGGTGAATGAGCAGTTCTTC CASSVDASEVNEQFF - TRBJ2-1 15 - TRBV9